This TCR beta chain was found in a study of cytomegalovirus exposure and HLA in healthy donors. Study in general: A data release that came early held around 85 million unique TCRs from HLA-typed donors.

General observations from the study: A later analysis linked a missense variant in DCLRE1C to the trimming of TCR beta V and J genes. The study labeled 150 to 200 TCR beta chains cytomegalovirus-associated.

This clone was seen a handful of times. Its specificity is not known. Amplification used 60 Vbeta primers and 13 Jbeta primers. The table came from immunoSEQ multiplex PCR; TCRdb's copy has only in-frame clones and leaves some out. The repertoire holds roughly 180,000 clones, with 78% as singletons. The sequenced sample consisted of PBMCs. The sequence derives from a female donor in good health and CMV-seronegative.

The CDR3 sequence: CASSVGVLPSYEQYF. DNA of the CDR3: TGTGCCAGCAGCGTAGGAGTGTTACCCTCCTACGAGCAGTACTTC. J is TRBJ2-7 and V is TRBV9, with D unclear. This CDR3 region has 15 residues. Germline V gene lookup returns CDR1 SGDLS and CDR2 YYNGEE. V lost 0 bases, J lost 0 bases, and 10 bases lay in between.